This is a list of T cell receptor beta chains from one sample in a study of T cell repertoires in cytomegalovirus infection. Using its own MiXCR run on the reads, TCRdb lists one record per CDR3 protein. There are some 46,000 distinct CDR3 sequences in the sample; 15% to 25% occur only once, and about 55% lies in the top ten. For these TCRs, the target antigens are not known. The sample in question was CD8+ T cells from cultured PBMCs, obtained from culture after CMV antigen stimulation. All receptors derive from a human donor in good health (CMV status not recorded). Some clones in this sample may be carry-over from other donors' samples. The CDR3 runs from the conserved cysteine through the conserved F or W. D genes are given only for firm matches. Rows may omit the clone size; those that give it use once, few, many or a size class.

TRBJ2-1 | . | TRBV7-8 | many | TGTGCCAGCAGCTCCCGGGACACGACCTACAATGAGCAGTTCTTC | CASSSRDTTYNEQFF
TRBJ2-1 | . | TRBV7-9 | . | TGTGCCAGCAGCTTAGCAGGGACCTACAATGAGCAGTTCTTC | CASSLAGTYNEQFF
TRBJ2-1 | . | TRBV27 | . | TGTGCCAGCACTGGGAGACAGGTCTCCTACAATGAGCAGTTCTTC | CASTGRQVSYNEQFF
TRBJ2-5 | . | TRBV9 | . | TGTGCCAGCAGCGTTAGGTCTGGCGTTGGGACCCAGTACTTC | CASSVRSGVGTQYF
TRBJ1-4 | TRBD1 | TRBV9 | . | TGTGCCAGCAGCGTACAGGGGGTTCAGGAAAAACTGTTTTTT | CASSVQGVQEKLFF
TRBJ2-7 | TRBD2 | TRBV3-1 | . | TGTGCCAGCAGCCTGGTCTTTTCTAGCGGGGGGGCCGGCGACGAGCAGTACTTC | CASSLVFSSGGAGDEQYF
TRBJ1-6 | . | TRBV19 | few | TGTGCCAGTAGTTTAGGACAGAGTAATTCACCCCTCCACTTT | CASSLGQSNSPLHF
TRBJ1-1 | . | TRBV5-6 | . | TGTGCCAGTATGGACACGATGAACACTGAAGCTTTCTTT | CASMDTMNTEAFF
TRBJ2-3 | . | TRBV7-2 | few | TGTGCCAGCAGCTTAAGGTTACGGGATACGCAGTATTTT | CASSLRLRDTQYF
TRBJ1-2 | . | TRBV20-1 | . | TGCAGTGCTAGAGATCCACAGGACTACTATGGCTACACCTTC | CSARDPQDYYGYTF
TRBJ2-7 | . | TRBV5-3 | . | TGTGCCAGCAGCTGGAGCGGCAGCTCCTACAATGAGCAGTACTTC | CASSWSGSSYNEQYF
TRBJ2-1 | TRBD2 | TRBV12-5 | few | TGTGCTAGTGGTTTGGGTCTAGCGGGCTTCTTC | CASGLGLAGFF
TRBJ2-5 | TRBD1 | TRBV7-3 | many | TGTGCCAGCAGCTCCCAGACAGGGCCTTTGGGGACCCAGTACTTC | CASSSQTGPLGTQYF
TRBJ1-6 | . | TRBV12-3/TRBV12-4 | many | TGTGCCAGCATGCCCACTTTTTATAATTCACCCCTCCACTTT | CASMPTFYNSPLHF
TRBJ1-5 | . | TRBV7-2 | medium-sized | TGTGCCAGCAGCTGGGACGGCTCTGTCCATCAGCCCCAGCATTTT | CASSWDGSVHQPQHF
TRBJ1-1 | TRBD1 | TRBV6-2/TRBV6-3 | many | TGTGCCAGCAGCCCCGGGACAGGGGCGAACACTGAAGCTTTCTTT | CASSPGTGANTEAFF
TRBJ1-6 | . | TRBV9 | few | TGTGCCAGCTCGGTGGGGAATTCACCCCTCCACTTT | CASSVGNSPLHF
TRBJ2-5 | . | TRBV6-5 | few | TGTGCCAGCAGTATAGGCTTGACCCAGTACTTC | CASSIGLTQYF
TRBJ1-1 | . | TRBV14 | many | TGTGCCAGCAGCCAAGATCCCTGGGGCCGCAACACTGAAGCTTTCTTT | CASSQDPWGRNTEAFF
TRBJ2-1 | TRBD2 | TRBV6-1 | . | TGTGCCAGCAGTGAATGGGCTAGCGGGACGAACAATGAGCAGTTCTTC | CASSEWASGTNNEQFF
TRBJ2-7 | TRBD1 | TRBV7-2 | many | TGTGCCAGCAGCGGTCCTCGGGACAGGGGGCGTCGGTGGGAGCAGTACTTC | CASSGPRDRGRRWEQYF
TRBJ2-7 | TRBD1 | TRBV7-9 | . | TGTGCCAGCAGCCCTACAGGGGCCTACGAGCAGTACTTC | CASSPTGAYEQYF
TRBJ2-1 | TRBD1 | TRBV4-3 | . | TGCGCCAGCAGCCAAGACATAGACAGGGGCTCCTACAATGAGCAGTTCTTC | CASSQDIDRGSYNEQFF
TRBJ2-3 | . | TRBV27 | many | TGTGCCAGCAGCAGCGGAGCGGGTACGCAGTATTTT | CASSSGAGTQYF
TRBJ1-2 | . | TRBV4-2 | . | TGTGCCAGCAGTAACCGCCTTAACTATGGCTACACCTTC | CASSNRLNYGYTF
TRBJ2-5 | . | TRBV5-4 | many | TGTGCCAGCAGCTTACCGGACAAGAATATAGAGACCCAGTACTTC | CASSLPDKNIETQYF
TRBJ2-2 | . | TRBV28 | . | TGTGCCAGCAGTTTTTTGGTCAGAAACACCGGGGAGCTGTTTTTT | CASSFLVRNTGELFF
TRBJ1-1 | . | TRBV19 | . | TGTGCCAGTAGTGGCGGTGGGGGGTACCGTGAGGGCACTGAAGCTTTCTTT | CASSGGGGYREGTEAFF
TRBJ2-1 | . | TRBV7-8 | many | TGTGCCAGCAGCTTAGGACAGGCGAATGAGCAGTTCTTC | CASSLGQANEQFF
TRBJ2-1 | TRBD1 | TRBV6-1 | few | TGTGCCAGCAGTGAAGTTATTTGGGACAGGGCGGCAAATGAGCAGTTCTTC | CASSEVIWDRAANEQFF
TRBJ1-4 | TRBD1 | TRBV7-6 | few | TGTGCCAGCAGCTCGACAGGGGGCGATGAAAAACTGTTTTTT | CASSSTGGDEKLFF
TRBJ2-2 | . | TRBV4-1 | . | TGCGCCAGCAGCCAAGAGGCGCAGATCACCGGGGAGCTGTTTTTT | CASSQEAQITGELFF